The clone carrying this T cell receptor (beta chain) was counted only a few times. No antigen is known for it. The data were obtained in a study of T cells in localized non-small cell lung cancer. Profiled with immunoSEQ multiplex PCR; TCRdb holds only in-frame clones, not every one. In the table there are around 16,000 clones, 75% to 90% of which are singletons. Per the germline V gene, CDR1 is MDHEN and CDR2 is SYDVKM. V dropped 2 bases and J dropped 4 bases, with 1 base sitting between them. This CDR3 spans 11 amino acids. Overall study results and limits: There was an association of higher blood T cell density with longer overall survival. Only one tumor region was sequenced, so heterogeneity remains possible. Adjacent lung held a median approximately 50 of the top 100 tumor clones. Of the tissues analyzed, uninvolved adjacent lung showed maximal T cell clonality, greater than tumor.

The sequence came from a female donor of 60 years or more with stage III squamous cell lung carcinoma. This chain links TRBV28 with TRBJ2-3; unclear D gene. The starting material was peripheral blood, obtained before any cancer treatment. The CDR3 spells CASSLPDTQYF. CDR3 sequence (DNA): TGTGCCAGCAGTTTACCAGATACGCAGTATTTT.